The sequence of this T cell receptor (beta chain) was determined in a study of shared clonotypes between healthy human individuals. An approximately 210 ng quantity of DNA, about 30,000 T cell genomes, went into the sorted-subset replicate PCRs. TCRdb keeps only in-frame clones here, not all; method: immunoSEQ multiplex PCR. The sample consists of 2.3 million or so clones, 90% to 95% of them appearing once. Germline V CDR1 and CDR2: ENHRY, SYGVKD. Trimming took 2 bases from V and 3 from J; bases not matched to a gene: 12. The length of the CDR3 is 17 residues. The J gene is TRBJ1-1, the V gene TRBV10-3; TRBD1 aligns across 7 bases. The sequenced sample consisted of naive CD4+ T cells from PBMCs. As for subset: CD45RA+ positively selected. The source is a man aged 18-30 years in good health. Some clones in this sample may be carry-over from other donors' samples. The CDR3 sequence is CAISEPLGRGVYTEAFF. The CDR3 DNA sequence: TGTGCCATCAGTGAGCCTCTGGGCAGGGGGGTTTACACTGAAGCTTTCTTT.